These T cell receptor beta chains were read from a single sample in a study of OX40 agonist ivuxolimab in advanced cancers. Some clones are missing from TCRdb's copy, which holds only in-frame ones; the method was immunoSEQ multiplex PCR. Of roughly 60,000 clones in the sample, around 83% were seen once. The material was CD4+ or CD8+ T cells sorted from blood, obtained in a trial of the OX40 agonist ivuxolimab. The receptors shown here come from an adult with an advanced solid tumor such as melanoma, head and neck, liver or kidney cancer. The conserved cysteine and the conserved F or W are not part of the CDR3 here. Each record gives: clone size, J gene, V gene, D gene, CDR3 protein. D genes are given only for firm matches. Size values are once, few and many counts, or a class for expanded clones, and some rows have none.

>NA|TRBJ2-5|TRBV10-1|NA
ASSEHVQETQY
>NA|TRBJ2-5|TRBV5-4|NA
ASSSRRGMETQY
>NA|TRBJ1-4|TRBV4-2|NA
ASSQSGRRVNEKLF
>NA|TRBJ1-1|TRBV11-1|TRBD1
ASSLEGQGRRAEAF
>NA|TRBJ2-7|TRBV5-6|NA
ASSLAGTPDEQY
>NA|TRBJ2-1|TRBV20-1|TRBD2
SARTSDEQF
>few|TRBJ2-3|TRBV21-1|NA
ASSNRAGASRSTDTQY
>once|TRBJ1-2|TRBV5-4|NA
ASSLNSDALGYT
>NA|TRBJ2-7|TRBV7-2|TRBD2
ASSRGGAYEQY
>NA|TRBJ1-1|TRBV2|NA
ASSLTDLSPEAF
>NA|TRBJ1-2|TRBV10-2|NA
ASSDPLLDGYT
>NA|TRBJ2-1|TRBV5-1|TRBD2
ASSLAGGREQF
>NA|TRBJ2-1|TRBV11-3|NA
ASSNPGGDGEQF
>once|TRBJ2-3|TRBV5-1|NA
ASSFGVADTQY
>NA|TRBJ2-2|TRBV5-4|TRBD1
ASSIWTGGTGELF
>NA|TRBJ2-7|TRBV5-8|NA
ASSLEAFGIRYEQY
>NA|TRBJ1-4|TRBV5-4|TRBD1
ASSGDRATNEKLF
>NA|TRBJ1-6|TRBV27|TRBD1
ASSFGTGSRPLH
>NA|TRBJ2-2|TRBV6-6|NA
ASSYYREYTGELF
>NA|TRBJ2-5|TRBV7-7|NA
ASSLGGEETQY
>NA|TRBJ1-1|TRBV7-9|TRBD1
ASSASRGLGTEAF
>NA|TRBJ2-5|TRBV29-1|NA
SVRPAIQETQY
>few|TRBJ2-7|TRBV2|TRBD2
ASSGGTSGRAIIEQY
>NA|TRBJ2-7|TRBV7-7|NA
ASSLGPVRERAYEQY
>NA|TRBJ1-3|TRBV2|NA
ATQGILGNTIY
>NA|TRBJ1-2|TRBV5-4|TRBD1
ASSSTGGYGYT
>NA|TRBJ1-5|TRBV4-1|NA
ASSPGPYSNQPQH
>NA|TRBJ2-2|TRBV7-2|NA
ASSPQDQNTGELF
>NA|TRBJ1-1|TRBV6-5|NA
ASRSVDTNTEAF
>NA|TRBJ2-3|TRBV7-9|NA
ASSLGASGSSDTQY
>few|TRBJ1-1|TRBV18|NA
ASSQSGTEAF
>NA|TRBJ1-1|TRBV7-9|NA
ASSLFGSPEAF
>NA|TRBJ1-5|TRBV4-1|NA
ASSQDSGNQPQH
>NA|TRBJ2-7|TRBV19|NA
ASSIDGSSYEQY
>once|TRBJ2-2|TRBV6-6|TRBD1
ASSRPSGQYTGELF
>NA|TRBJ2-7|TRBV10-2|NA
ASSYLYEQY
>NA|TRBJ2-2|TRBV19|NA
ASTKGMWTGELF
>NA|TRBJ2-2|TRBV9|TRBD2
ASSVEREIRELF